This T cell receptor (beta chain) was identified in a study of cytomegalovirus exposure and HLA in healthy donors (dated by TCRdb to 2015 to 2018). Background for the entire study: In an earlier analysis of 550 to 750 of the donors, about 270 Gb of sequence data and approximately 100 million unique TCR beta sequences from about 179 million T cells were reported. Roughly 300 gigabases of sequencing data and 75 million to 85 million unique TCR sequences made up an early release that covered approximately 700 HLA-typed donors. Among the roughly 400 genotyped donors, about 83% belonged to the genetic ancestry cluster associated with self-reported Caucasian donors. The aim of the study was to test whether cataloging public T cell receptors could identify signatures of past pathogen exposure. Using immunosequencing, the study profiled T cell repertoires from some 670 subjects and related those repertoires to cytomegalovirus serostatus. A separate validation cohort of roughly 130 different subjects was used in addition to the approximately 700-subject first cohort. The study combined high-throughput TCR immunosequencing, statistical association of individual TCRs with disease status, and machine learning to predict cytomegalovirus infection status. A later analysis re-examined previously published TCR beta repertoires from 500 to 700 donors and added high-resolution HLA genotyping to investigate patterns of TCR occurrence. The later analysis used no new phenotypic data to find candidate immune exposures, relying instead on TCR beta sequences and their occurrence across donors. To decide whether each TCR beta V gene segment behaved as functional or pseudogenic, an earlier analysis of over 500 of the donors relied on high-throughput TCR beta sequencing. Alongside the repertoire data, information on donor age, sex, ethnicity and CMV serostatus was compiled. A later genetic analysis used genome-wide SNP genotypes for about 65% of the roughly 670 donors, treating that subset as a discovery cohort. All discovery cohort repertoires had been generated using a single sequencing platform. HLA typing covered class I and class II loci at four-digit resolution. The number of donors typed differed by locus, with roughly 629-640 for A, B, C, DRB1 and DQB1, roughly 520 for DQA1, nearly 610 for DPA1, and 400 to 490 for DPB1. Roughly five DR-DQ haplotypes were handled as single units for association and clustering, since linkage in the cohort was strong. On average, roughly 200,000 unique TCR beta nucleotide sequences were sequenced per donor among a few hundred genotyped donors of the cohort, with around 19% of those sequences being non-productive. Overall study results and their limits: In a later analysis, TCR association rates were found to vary across HLA loci, with the most associated TCRs seen for DRB1 alleles and the fewest for HLA-C alleles. In vitro tests confirmed that a few of the cytomegalovirus-associated TCR beta chains recognize cytomegalovirus antigens. Linkage disequilibrium might explain the correlated functional status among segregating V segments, but an unknown experimental factor could not be ruled out. According to the authors, the approach could potentially be generalized to other disease states and immunological phenotypes. A further reported finding was that TCR beta sequences accurately predicted the HLA-A and HLA-B alleles for most subjects in the first cohort. In a later genetic analysis, fewer N-insertions in productive TCRs were reported among donors in an Asian-associated ancestry cluster than the roughly 700-donor mean. For the cohort, immune exposure information was limited to CMV serostatus. In a later analysis, around 17,000 TCR beta sequences were associated with specific HLA alleles at a false discovery rate of 0.05. Roughly uniform sequencing depth across donors was assumed in presence/absence analyses, although this assumption may not hold. In a later analysis, most CMV-associated TCR beta chains were found to appear HLA-restricted, with HLA associations seemingly driven largely by CMV exposure. A group of highly shared sequence variants was considered likely to be a technical artifact of the sequencing pipeline. When HLA alleles, especially DR and DQ, strongly co-occurred, TCR associations were difficult to assign to individual alleles. Compared with equally common non-associated chains, HLA-associated TCR beta chains in a later analysis were more clonally expanded and had lower generation probabilities. The study listed 150 to 200 TCR beta chains as associated with cytomegalovirus. HLA typing was unavailable for some donors at each locus, so association tests used only the typed subset. A later analysis reported that several top co-occurrence clusters appeared linked to parvovirus B19, influenza, CMV and Epstein-Barr virus. In a later genetic analysis, a missense DCLRE1C variant was associated with V-gene and J-gene trimming of TCR beta chains, and the association was replicated in an independent cohort. Around 16 rarely observed V segments, including chromosome 9 orphons, were excluded from the earlier analysis of 550 to 700 of the donors because counts were too low. The 87-base-pair reads could not distinguish some IMGT-functional V segments, including TRBV6-2 and TRBV6-3, so those segments were excluded. Most TCR sequences were observed very rarely across donors, whereas some public TCRs were present in many individuals. The cohort was sequenced for TCR beta chains only, and without alpha or paired-chain data the features that could be detected were limited. In both the original and validation cohorts, the classifier was reported to diagnose cytomegalovirus status with high specificity and sensitivity. An earlier analysis of several hundred of the donors showed that most TCR beta V segments appeared in productive rearrangements either about 87% or about 30% of the time, which broadly matched IMGT annotations.

Measured from the cysteine to the phenylalanine, the CDR3 is 12 residues long. Solely the CDR3 DNA is kept, with 36 bases framed from the first base. At the junction V is shortened by 6 bases and J by 3 bases, with 9 bases in between. The germline V gene (reference sequence) specifies PRHDT as CDR1 and FYEKMQ as CDR2. The cohort was made up of 666 healthy bone marrow donors. At the time of sampling, all cohort members were nominally healthy, though unrecorded immune exposures were likely present. The donor was CMV seropositive and belonged to the group of more than 250 seropositive cohort members. Each donor provided a peripheral blood sample, and peripheral blood mononuclear cells were used for TCR beta sequencing. The Qiagen DNeasy Blood Extraction Kit was used to extract genomic DNA from the blood cell samples. Note on this clone: The clone's antigen remains unknown. It has no much larger one-base neighbor in the sample; base qualities were not kept.

Libraries came from the immunoSEQ multiplex PCR assay. For the multiplex PCR, a mixture combining 60 forward primers for TCR Vbeta segments and 13 reverse primers for TCR Jbeta segments was used. The CDR3 region of rearranged TCR beta genes was amplified from genomic DNA with a multiplex PCR assay. Amplified TCR beta libraries were sequenced as 87-base-pair reads on the Illumina HiSeq System. The study's processing was this. Across the 640 or so repertoires, a later analysis counted tens of millions of unique TCR beta chains, around 11 million of which were shared by at least two donors. A nearest-neighbor algorithm error-corrected the raw reads and collapsed the reads into unique sequences, merging closely related sequences to remove PCR and sequencing errors. CDR3 sequences were aligned to IMGT reference sequences to assign V, D and J gene segments. For a sequence to be retained, a match of at least six nucleotides to both a V gene segment and a J gene segment was required. Rearrangements were called productive when the CDR3 lacked stop codons and stayed in frame with V and J; all others were non-productive. CDR3 was defined by IMGT convention, running from the second conserved V-encoded cysteine to the conserved J-encoded phenylalanine. The earlier analysis of 587 of the donors excluded sequences that lacked an unambiguous match to a single V gene segment. In an earlier analysis of approximately 610 of the donors, V segments were called functional above 56.7% productive rearrangements and were called segregating when the between-donor standard deviation exceeded 5%. To diagnose cytomegalovirus status from the catalog of TCR beta chain sequences, a statistical classification framework was built. A later analysis assigned V and J genes by comparing TCR nucleotide sequences with IMGT/GENE-DB human TR gene sequences. In a later analysis, CDR3 sequences and most-parsimonious VDJ recombination scenarios were assigned using the TCRdist pipeline. A later analysis defined each TCR beta chain by its CDR3 amino acid sequence plus V-gene family, and excluded reads lacking a unique V-gene family. To address suspected cross-contamination and a sequencing artifact, a later analysis removed roughly 580 highly shared, low-generation-probability nucleotide sequences. For each public chain, a later analysis derived a clonal expansion index from normalized ranks of inferred template counts within each repertoire. In a later analysis, generation probabilities were computed with a VDJ recombination model fitted to out-of-frame rearrangements, and the resulting probabilities were checked against IGoR. In a later analysis, TCR-TCR, TCR-HLA and TCR-CMV co-occurrence was scored with hypergeometric tests, and a repertoire-size bias correction was applied to TCR pairs. A later analysis estimated false discovery rates by permuting HLA or CMV assignments 20 times. In a later analysis, co-occurring TCRs were grouped with DBSCAN, and TCRdist sequence similarity was added when clustering was performed within HLA-allele-positive subsets. Repertoires with fewer than 30,000 or more than 120,000 public chains were left out of co-occurrence clustering, as were five repertoires with anomalous nucleotide sharing. The table comes from immuneACCESS by way of TCRdb, which keeps in-frame sequences with V and J called. Part of the clones is missing from these tables; in studies checked, under half for an unresolved V gene and the rest for unknown reasons. V and J calls and clone size are those listed in that table; D and trimming were worked out from the DNA. In this sample the table shows some 98,000 clones, around 81% of which occur a single time. Of the sample, under 4.5% is held by the ten largest clones.

This TCR derives from a female donor in good health and CMV-seropositive. Sequenced sample: PBMCs. The sequence links TRBV13 to TRBJ2-7, and TRBD2 may be the D gene, going by 6 matching bases. The CDR3 protein: CASRRDGYEQYF. The DNA is as follows: TGTGCCAGCAGGCGGGACGGCTACGAGCAGTACTTC.